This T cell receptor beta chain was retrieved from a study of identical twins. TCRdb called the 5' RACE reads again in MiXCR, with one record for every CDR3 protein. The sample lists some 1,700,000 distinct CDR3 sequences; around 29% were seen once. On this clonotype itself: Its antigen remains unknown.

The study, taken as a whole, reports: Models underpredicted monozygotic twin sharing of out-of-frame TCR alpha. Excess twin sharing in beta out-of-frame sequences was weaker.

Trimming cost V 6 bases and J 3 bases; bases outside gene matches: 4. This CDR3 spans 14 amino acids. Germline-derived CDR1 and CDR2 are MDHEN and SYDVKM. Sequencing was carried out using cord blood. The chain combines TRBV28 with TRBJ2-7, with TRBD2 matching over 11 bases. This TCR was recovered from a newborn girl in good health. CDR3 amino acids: CASRTGTSGYEQYF. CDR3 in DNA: TGTGCCAGCAGAACCGGGACTAGCGGCTACGAGCAGTACTTC.